What follows are 30 T cell receptor beta chains derived from one specimen sequenced in a study of T cell repertoires in cytomegalovirus infection. Their antigens are not known. TCRdb called the reads again in MiXCR, with one record for every CDR3 protein. The table records some 920,000 distinct CDR3 sequences, more than 25% of them present only once. The sequencing used cultured CD8+ T cells from PBMCs, collected from culture after CMV antigen stimulation. The receptors were gathered from a human donor in good health (CMV status not recorded). Some clones in this sample may be carry-over from other donors' samples.

Only a few counts were recorded for this clonotype. The chain has TRBV27 and TRBJ2-1, with D possibly TRBD1 on 6 matching bases. With 7 bases removed from V and 7 bases from J, the gap between germline ends came to 14 bases. The CDR3 extends over 13 amino acids. Germline loops: CDR1 MNHEY, CDR2 SMNVEV (reference sequence). Here the CDR3 DNA reads TGTGCCAGCACAGGACAGCCGTGGAATGAGCAGTTCTTC. It is translated as CASTGQPWNEQFF.

This clonotype was counted many times. This rearrangement joins TRBV7-2 to TRBJ1-4, with 8 bases matching TRBD1. Trimming took 5 bases from V and 0 from J; bases not matched to a gene: 2. CDR3 size: 15 residues. The germline V gene encodes CDR1 SGHTA and CDR2 FQGNSA. The CDR3 nucleotides are TGTGCCAGCAGCCCACAGGGGGCAACTAATGAAAAACTGTTTTTT. Protein: CASSPQGATNEKLFF.

J is TRBJ1-2 and V is TRBV7-9, with a weak D call TRBD1 (5 bases). The CDR3 consists of 14 residues. V shed 1 base and J shed 6 bases, with 12 bases lying between them. CDR1 and CDR2 (germline): SEHNR, FQNEAQ (reference sequence). In DNA form, the CDR3 reads TGTGCCAGCAGCTTAGGTGAAACAGGTCATGGCTACACCTTC. Translated: CASSLGETGHGYTF.

Many counts were recorded for this clonotype. The genes are TRBV5-6 and TRBJ2-1; 15 nucleotides line up with TRBD2. The CDR3 totals 16 residues. Unmatched junction bases numbered 7, after V lost 2 bases and J lost 10 bases. Germline CDR1 is SGHDT and CDR2 is YYEEEE. The CDR3 sequence is CASSFRTSGGAREQFF. Written as DNA, the CDR3 is TGTGCCAGCAGCTTCCGGACTAGCGGGGGGGCTAGGGAGCAGTTCTTC.

This clonotype was found a few times. The chain uses TRBV4-1 and TRBJ2-5; D not resolved. Trimming shortened V by 0 bases and J by 4 bases, and 15 bases separated the two germline ends. Germline-derived CDR1 and CDR2 are MGHRA and YSYEKL. The CDR3 contains 16 residues. CDR3 in amino acids: CASSQDGSLVGETQYF. In DNA form, the CDR3 reads TGCGCCAGCAGCCAAGACGGATCTCTGGTAGGAGAGACCCAGTACTTC.

This clonotype appeared many times. The chain is built from TRBV6-6 and TRBJ1-2, with 8 bases matching TRBD1. J gave up 1 base and V 6 bases, and 13 bases lay outside the gene matches. The CDR3 has 17 amino acids. Germline CDR1 MNHNY, CDR2 SVGAGI (reference sequence). The CDR3 bases are TGTGCCAGCAGCCCCGGACAGGGCGGTGGGATTAACTATGGCTACACCTTC. This sequence encodes CASSPGQGGGINYGYTF.

The DNA of the CDR3 is TGTGCCAGCGATACTAGCGGGGGCCCGAACACCGGGGAGCTGTTTTTT. Its translation is CASDTSGGPNTGELFF. The V gene is TRBV9, the J gene TRBJ2-2, with 11 bases lining up with TRBD2. V shed 7 bases, J shed 0 bases, and the junction held 5 bases outside the gene matches. The CDR3 is 16 residues long. Germline lookup yields CDR1 SGDLS and CDR2 YYNGEE.

V usage is TRBV12-3 or TRBV12-4 and J usage is TRBJ1-1, with TRBD1 as a possible D gene (5 bases). The CDR3 spans 12 residues. V was clipped by 7 bases and J by 6 bases, with 12 bases between them. CDR3 sequence (DNA): TGTGCCAGCACCTTTGGGGGGTCTGAAGCTTTCTTT. Translating it yields CASTFGGSEAFF.

This clonotype has just a few counts. This chain links TRBV4-2 with TRBJ2-3; 15 nucleotides align to TRBD2. V gave up 3 bases and J gave up 0 bases; unmatched junction bases: 10. The germline CDR1 and CDR2 sequences are LGHNA and YNFKEQ. This CDR3 has 20 amino acids. The CDR3 DNA sequence: TGTGCCAGCAGCCATCGCACCGTGGGGACTAGCGGGGGGAGCACAGATACGCAGTATTTT. As protein: CASSHRTVGTSGGSTDTQYF.

This clonotype was seen many times. One junction end does not reproduce the germline sequence, and a read error may be involved. The CDR3 coding sequence is TGTGCTAGCAGCTTAAGACAGGGGTACGAGCAGTACTTC. This translates into CASSLRQGYEQYF. This chain joins TRBV7-7 and TRBJ2-7; the match to TRBD1 covers 8 bases. The CDR3 length is 13 residues. In germline, CDR1 is SSHAT, CDR2 FNYEAQ (reference sequence).

V and J are TRBV4-1 and TRBJ2-7; 7 bases fit TRBD1. V was clipped by 0 bases and J by 2 bases; unmatched bases: 1. The CDR3 runs to 14 residues. In germline, CDR1 is MGHRA, CDR2 YSYEKL. The CDR3 here is CASSQETGPYEQYV. The CDR3 nucleotides are TGCGCCAGCAGCCAAGAGACAGGGCCCTACGAGCAGTACGTC.

This clonotype appeared once. The V call is TRBV27, the J call TRBJ1-5; TRBD1 might be the D (6 bases). In germline, CDR1 is MNHEY, CDR2 SMNVEV (reference sequence). V was cut by 5 bases and J by 4 bases, with 15 bases left in between. This CDR3 contains 15 residues. This CDR3 reads CASSTAQGFNQPQHF. CDR3 DNA sequence: TGTGCCAGCAGTACCGCACAGGGCTTTAATCAGCCCCAGCATTTT.

The chain combines TRBV10-3 with TRBJ2-3; 9 bases map to TRBD1. The CDR3 sequence is 15 residues long. Germline V CDR1 and CDR2: ENHRY, SYGVKD. V was pared by 6 bases and J by 6 bases, with 10 bases of the junction left unmatched. The chain's CDR3 is CAIRDTGGPPDTQYF. Written as DNA, the CDR3 is TGTGCCATCAGGGACACAGGGGGCCCTCCGGATACGCAGTATTTT.

Concerning this clonotype itself: A much larger clone lies one base from this, so it may be a read error. The chain is built from TRBV7-9 and TRBJ2-3; no definite D call. V dropped 2 bases and J dropped 0 bases, with 21 bases sitting between them. Germline V gene lookup returns CDR1 SEHNR and CDR2 FQNEAQ (reference sequence). This CDR3 region has 19 residues. CDR3 amino acids: CASSLTAGVHPSSTDTQYF. The CDR3 nucleotides are TGTGCCAGCAGCTTAACAGCAGGCGTCCACCCATCCAGCACAGATACGCAGTATTTT.

CDR3 residues: CASILDRAGTEAFF. The CDR3 nucleotides read TGTGCCAGCATACTGGACAGGGCGGGCACTGAAGCTTTCTTT. The chain has TRBV7-9 and TRBJ1-1, with 8 bases that match TRBD1. Trimming cost V 7 bases and J 4 bases; bases outside gene matches: 8. This CDR3 comprises 14 residues. The V gene's germline CDR1 is SEHNR and CDR2 FQNEAQ (reference sequence).

V usage is TRBV19 and J usage is TRBJ2-1, with TRBD2 matching over 7 bases. V trimming: 5 bases; J trimming: 2 bases; junction bases outside the gene matches: 15. The CDR3 has 18 amino acids. Germline V gives CDR1 LNHDA, CDR2 SQIVND (reference sequence). CDR3 region: CASSSPLWRGNPYNEQFF. The DNA of the CDR3 is TGTGCCAGTAGTTCTCCCCTCTGGCGGGGGAATCCCTACAATGAGCAGTTCTTC.

This clonotype was observed many times. This chain uses TRBV15 with TRBJ1-1; D gene ambiguous. V was cut by 0 bases and J by 0 bases, with 11 bases left in between. The CDR3 has 16 amino acids. The germline V gene has CDR1 LNHNV and CDR2 YYDKDF (reference sequence). The CDR3 spells CATSRDPAGMNTEAFF. The CDR3 coding sequence is TGTGCCACCAGCAGAGATCCCGCGGGGATGAACACTGAAGCTTTCTTT. Together with reference TRBV15 and TRBJ1-1, the CDR3 gives the full variable domain: DAMVIQNPRYQVTQFGKPVTLSCSQTLNHNVMYWYQQKSSQAPKLLFHYYDKDFNNEADTPDNFQSRRPNTSFCFLDIRSPGLGDTAMYLCATSRDPAGMNTEAFFGQGTRLTVV.

V and J are TRBV7-6 and TRBJ2-2; 10 bases fit TRBD2. The CDR3 contains 17 residues. J gave up 5 bases and V 5 bases, and 11 bases lay outside the gene matches. Germline V CDR1 and CDR2: SGHVS, FNYEAQ. CDR3 loop: CASSPSTSGTATGELFF. CDR3 nucleotides: TGTGCCAGCAGCCCCTCCACTAGCGGGACTGCTACCGGGGAGCTGTTTTTT.

This clonotype was observed a handful of times. The chain is built from TRBV4-1 and TRBJ1-1; 7 bases match TRBD1. Germline CDR1 is MGHRA and CDR2 is YSYEKL. J lost 5 bases, V lost 6 bases, and 12 bases had no gene match. The CDR3 is made up of 15 amino acids. CDR3 loop: CASSPRGGTATEAFF. The CDR3 bases are TGCGCCAGCAGTCCGAGGGGGGGGACAGCTACTGAAGCTTTCTTT.

This sequence joins TRBV14 and TRBJ2-3, with D possibly being TRBD1 (7 bases). The germline V gene encodes CDR1 SGHDN and CDR2 FVKESK. The germline V and J ends were trimmed by 3 bases and 0 bases, with 19 bases remaining between them. This CDR3 is 18 amino acids long. The CDR3 DNA is TGTGCCAGCAGCCATCCTTTTAGACAGGGAGGAAGCACAGATACGCAGTATTTT. It codes for CASSHPFRQGGSTDTQYF.

This chain links TRBV15 with TRBJ2-3; D is tentatively TRBD1 or TRBD2 (5 bases each). Germline V gene sequence: CDR1 LNHNV, CDR2 YYDKDF (reference sequence). Trimming took off 8 bases at V and 1 base at J, with 13 bases between the two ends. This CDR3 has 14 residues. The CDR3 sequence is CATRLRGGTDTQYF. The CDR3 region has the DNA TGTGCCACCCGTCTGAGGGGAGGCACAGATACGCAGTATTTT.

This sequence joins TRBV7-9 and TRBJ1-2; a weak D match, TRBD1 (5 bases). Germline CDR1 is SEHNR and CDR2 is FQNEAQ (reference sequence). V was trimmed by 11 bases and J by 0 bases, leaving 13 bases between them. The CDR3 sequence is 13 residues long. Written as DNA, the CDR3 is TGTGCCCGGGGCGAGCCGTCTAACTATGGCTACACCTTC. Its protein product is CARGEPSNYGYTF.

The table lists this clonotype with a few counts. This chain joins TRBV24-1 and TRBJ2-5, with 10 bases matching TRBD1. V lost 2 bases and J lost 5; bases outside the gene matches: 7. Per germline, CDR1 KGHDR and CDR2 SFDVKD. The CDR3 length is 16 residues. DNA for the CDR3: TGTGCCACCAGTGATTGGGGGACAGGGGCAAGGGAGACCCAGTACTTC. Encoded protein: CATSDWGTGARETQYF.

The chain is built from TRBV12-3 or TRBV12-4 and TRBJ1-2; D gene ambiguous. V was cut by 3 bases and J by 4 bases, with 9 bases left in between. The CDR3 contains 13 residues. CDR3 bases: TGTGCCAGCAGTTTTCTGACGTCCTATGGCTACACCTTC. This translates into CASSFLTSYGYTF.

This clonotype was seen many times. This rearrangement joins TRBV4-1 to TRBJ2-1; the D gene is possibly TRBD2 (5 bases). The CDR3 length is 15 residues. The V and J ends lost 6 bases and 4 bases respectively, with 16 bases between them. The germline V gene has CDR1 MGHRA and CDR2 YSYEKL. The CDR3 spells CASSRTRTGYNEQFF. CDR3 coding DNA: TGCGCCAGCAGTCGAACTCGGACTGGTTACAATGAGCAGTTCTTC.

Written as DNA, the CDR3 is TGCGCCAGCAGCCAAGCCTTCCCGGACAGGATCGCTGAAGCTTTCTTT. It encodes CASSQAFPDRIAEAFF. The chain employs TRBV4-1 and TRBJ1-1; 7 bases match TRBD1. The CDR3 consists of 16 residues. Germline lookup yields CDR1 MGHRA and CDR2 YSYEKL. The trim removed 1 base at V and 6 bases at J, leaving 11 bases unmatched.

This chain links TRBV11-1 with TRBJ2-7, with D perhaps matching TRBD2 (6 bases). Trimming left V 4 bases short and J 3 bases short, with 13 bases between. The CDR3 extends over 14 amino acids. Looked up from germline, CDR1 is SGHAT and CDR2 is FQDESV (reference sequence). CDR3 residues: CASSSLPGLYEQYF. The CDR3 DNA sequence: TGTGCCAGCAGCTCCCTTCCGGGACTCTACGAGCAGTACTTC.

Worth noting for this clonotype: A much more abundant neighbour one base away suggests this may be a read error. This sequence joins TRBV11-1 and TRBJ2-2; 8 bases map to TRBD1. The CDR3 has 14 residues. Trimming at V came to 3 bases and at J to 4 bases, leaving 1 base not matched to a gene. Germline CDR1 is SGHAT and CDR2 is FQDESV (reference sequence). CDR3 sequence: CASSLDRVTGELFF. In nucleotides, the CDR3 is TGTGCCAGCAGCTTGGACAGGGTCACCGGGGAGCTGTTTTTT.

V usage is TRBV14 and J usage is TRBJ2-7; D may be TRBD1 (5 bases). The length of the CDR3 is 15 residues. The germline CDR1 and CDR2 sequences are SGHDN and FVKESK. Trimming removed 0 bases at V and 2 bases at J, with 11 bases between. CDR3 in amino acids: CASSQDFDSPYEQYF. The CDR3 region has the DNA TGTGCCAGCAGCCAAGATTTCGACAGTCCCTACGAGCAGTACTTC. Supplemented by reference TRBV14 and TRBJ2-7, the full variable domain reads EAGVTQFPSHSVIEKGQTVTLRCDPISGHDNLYWYRRVMGKEIKFLLHFVKESKQDESGMPNNRFLAERTGGTYSTLKVQPAELEDSGVYFCASSQDFDSPYEQYFGPGTRLTVT.

This clonotype was counted a few times. The chain combines TRBV12-5 with TRBJ1-6, with D possibly TRBD1 on 6 matching bases. There are 19 residues in the CDR3. Trimming pared 3 bases from V and 0 bases from J, leaving 18 bases between. Germline CDR1 reads LGHNT; CDR2 reads FRNRAP. CDR3 in amino acids: CASGFRTEGTSSYNSPLHF. The CDR3 coding sequence is TGTGCTAGTGGTTTCCGGACAGAAGGGACGAGCTCCTATAATTCACCCCTCCACTTT. Using reference TRBV12-5 and TRBJ1-6 for the parts outside the CDR3, the full variable domain is DARVTQTPRHKVTEMGQEVTMRCQPILGHNTVFWYRQTMMQGLELLAYFRNRAPLDDSGMPKDRFSAEMPDATLATLKIQPSEPRDSAVYFCASGFRTEGTSSYNSPLHFGNGTRLTVT.